The entry below describes one T cell receptor beta chain. As yet, its antigen is unknown. The data derive from a study of T cell repertoires in ileal Crohn's disease. Whole-study results and caveats: Every patient over 26.8% clonality showed endoscopic recurrence. Sorted CD8 T cells held more high-frequency clones than CD4.

CDR1 MDHEN and CDR2 SYDVKM come from the germline V gene. This CDR3 contains 17 residues. V was clipped by 5 bases and J by 4 bases; unmatched bases: 10. The time point: proximal margin of the surgical specimen (macroscopically non-inflamed). The method was immunoSEQ multiplex PCR; TCRdb's version includes in-frame clones alone and lacks a portion of them. The sample includes roughly 7,000 clones, 75% to 85% seen only once; the top ten take roughly 30%. The V call is TRBV28, the J call TRBJ2-7; 14 nucleotides line up with TRBD2. The receptor was isolated from an adult with Crohn's disease. Sequencing used ileal tissue. The CDR3: CASSDPGLAGAVYEQYF. The CDR3 DNA sequence: TGTGCCAGCAGTGATCCGGGACTAGCGGGAGCAGTTTACGAGCAGTACTTC.